This T cell receptor (beta chain) was obtained from a study of blood T cell repertoires in COVID-19. CDR3 length: 15 residues. The germline V and J ends were trimmed by 1 base and 0 bases, with 8 bases remaining between them. Germline lookup yields CDR1 SGHDT and CDR2 YYEEEE. The method was immunoSEQ multiplex PCR; TCRdb's version includes in-frame clones alone and lacks a portion of them. Of roughly 54,000 clones in the sample, 90% were seen once. This TCR derives from a man over 45 with acute or convalescent COVID-19. The sample was peripheral blood. The rearrangement joins TRBV5-6 to TRBJ2-4; a weak D match, TRBD1 (6 bases). As DNA, the CDR3 is TGTGCCAGCAGCTTGCCAGGGGCAGCCAAAAACATTCAGTACTTC. Protein product: CASSLPGAAKNIQYF.